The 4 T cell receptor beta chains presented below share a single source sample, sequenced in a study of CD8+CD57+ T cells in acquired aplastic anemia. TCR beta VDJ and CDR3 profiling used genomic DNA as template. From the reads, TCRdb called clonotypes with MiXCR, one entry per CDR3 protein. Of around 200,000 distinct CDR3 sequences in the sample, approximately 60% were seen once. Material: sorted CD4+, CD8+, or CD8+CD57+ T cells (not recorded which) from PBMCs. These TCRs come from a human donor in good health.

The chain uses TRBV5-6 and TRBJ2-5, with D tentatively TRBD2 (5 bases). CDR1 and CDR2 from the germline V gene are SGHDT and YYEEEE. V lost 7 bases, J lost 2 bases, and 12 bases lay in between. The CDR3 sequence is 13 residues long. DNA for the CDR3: TGTGCCAGCTCTGGGAGTGATCAAGAGACCCAGTACTTC. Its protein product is CASSGSDQETQYF.

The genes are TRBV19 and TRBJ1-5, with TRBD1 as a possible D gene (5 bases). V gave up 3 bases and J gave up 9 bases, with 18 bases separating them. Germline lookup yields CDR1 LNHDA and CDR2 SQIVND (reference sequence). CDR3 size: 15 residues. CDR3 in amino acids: CASSIGQGGVGPQHF. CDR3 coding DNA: TGTGCCAGTAGTATTGGGCAGGGAGGAGTGGGGCCCCAGCATTTT.

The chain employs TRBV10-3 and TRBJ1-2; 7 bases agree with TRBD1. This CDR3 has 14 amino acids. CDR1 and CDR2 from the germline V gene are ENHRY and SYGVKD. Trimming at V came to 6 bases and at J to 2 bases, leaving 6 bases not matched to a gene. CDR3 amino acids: CAIRPTGRNYGYTF. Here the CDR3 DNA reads TGTGCCATCAGGCCGACAGGGAGAAACTATGGCTACACCTTC.

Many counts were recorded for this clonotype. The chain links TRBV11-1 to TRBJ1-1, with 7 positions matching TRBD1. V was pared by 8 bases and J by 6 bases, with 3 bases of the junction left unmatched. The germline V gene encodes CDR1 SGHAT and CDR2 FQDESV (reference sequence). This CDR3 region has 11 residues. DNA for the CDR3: TGTGCCAGCGAAGGGGGCGCTGAAGCTTTCTTT. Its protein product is CASEGGAEAFF.